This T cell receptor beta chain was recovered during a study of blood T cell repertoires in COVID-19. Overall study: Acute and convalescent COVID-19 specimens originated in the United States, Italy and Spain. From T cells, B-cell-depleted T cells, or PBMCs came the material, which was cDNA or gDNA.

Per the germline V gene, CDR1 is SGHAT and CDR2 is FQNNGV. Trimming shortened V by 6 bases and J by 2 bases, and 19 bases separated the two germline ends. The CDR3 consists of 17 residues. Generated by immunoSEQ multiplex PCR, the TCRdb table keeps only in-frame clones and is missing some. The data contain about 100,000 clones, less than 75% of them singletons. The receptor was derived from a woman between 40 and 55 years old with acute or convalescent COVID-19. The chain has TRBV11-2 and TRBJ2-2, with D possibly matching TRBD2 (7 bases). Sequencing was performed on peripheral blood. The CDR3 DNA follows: TGTGCCAGCAGTCCTTTCTGGGGCGGGGGCAACACCGGGGAGCTGTTTTTT. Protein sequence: CASSPFWGGGNTGELFF.